The TCR beta chain described here comes from a study of breast tumors, draining lymph nodes, adjacent tissues. Findings of the study overall: Findings are consistent with lymph node origin and intratumoral expansion of most tumor T cells. Luminal-like breast cancer showed significantly greater tumor-nontumor repertoire similarity than basal-like breast cancer did. Tumors had less TCR diversity than lymph nodes, more than nontumor tissue.

Germline loops: CDR1 MDHEN, CDR2 SYDVKM. The V and J ends lost 6 bases and 7 bases respectively, with 19 bases between them. CDR3 length: 14 residues. In TCRdb, the multiplex PCR reads were re-called with MiXCR into one record per CDR3 protein. The table includes tens of thousands of distinct CDR3 sequences, about 27% detected once. There are many counts of this clonotype. The antigen is unknown. Samples came from axillary lymph nodes draining the breast cancer. The sample comprised axillary lymph node tissue. This receptor was identified in a female donor with breast cancer. Some clones in this sample may be carry-over from other donors' samples. The chain recombines TRBV28 with TRBJ2-7; D perhaps matches TRBD1 (6 bases). The DNA of the CDR3 is TGTGCCAGCAGGAAAAGGGACACCCTCCTGGAGCAGTACTTC. It translates to CASRKRDTLLEQYF.